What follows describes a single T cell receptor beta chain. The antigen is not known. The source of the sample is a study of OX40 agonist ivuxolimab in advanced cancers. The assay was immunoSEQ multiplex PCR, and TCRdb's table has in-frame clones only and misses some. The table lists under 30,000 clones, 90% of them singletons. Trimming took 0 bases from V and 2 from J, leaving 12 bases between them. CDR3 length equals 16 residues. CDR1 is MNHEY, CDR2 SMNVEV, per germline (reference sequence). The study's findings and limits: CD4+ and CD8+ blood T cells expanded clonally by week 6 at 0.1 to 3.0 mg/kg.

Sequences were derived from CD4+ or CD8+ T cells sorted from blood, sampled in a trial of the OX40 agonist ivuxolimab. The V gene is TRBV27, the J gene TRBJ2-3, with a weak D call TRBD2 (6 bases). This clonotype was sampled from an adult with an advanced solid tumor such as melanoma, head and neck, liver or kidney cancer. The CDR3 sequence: CASSLSAREYTDTQYF. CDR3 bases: TGTGCCAGCAGTTTATCTGCTCGGGAGTACACAGATACGCAGTATTTT.